Following are 26 T cell receptor beta chains from one sample sequenced in a study of blood T cells in healthy people across ages. Through a sample-barcoded 5' primer and a J-beta primer mix, a second PCR was run for 7 to 11 cycles. In TCRdb, the 5' RACE reads were re-called with MiXCR into one record per CDR3 protein. The table has approximately 880,000 distinct CDR3 sequences, 48% seen once. Sample: blood. The receptor set was obtained from a man aged 30 to 39 in good health.

The chain uses TRBV10-3 and TRBJ2-2; 8 bases line up with TRBD1. V dropped 6 bases and J dropped 4; count of bases not matched to a gene: 7. The germline V gene encodes CDR1 ENHRY and CDR2 SYGVKD. The CDR3 has 15 residues. The CDR3 DNA reads as TGTGCCATCAGGACCGGACAGGGTGGCACCGGGGAGCTGTTTTTT. Its translation is CAIRTGQGGTGELFF.

The rearrangement joins TRBV6-5 to TRBJ1-4, with unresolved D. Germline V gene data show CDR1 as MNHEY and CDR2 as SVGAGI. The V and J ends lost 4 bases and 1 base respectively, with 7 bases between them. CDR3 length: 14 residues. CDR3 sequence: CASSSVGTNEKLFF. CDR3 coding DNA: TGTGCCAGCAGTTCCGTTGGAACTAATGAAAAACTGTTTTTT.

This clonotype has just a few counts. The gene calls are TRBV2 and TRBJ2-5; D may be TRBD2 (5 bases). Germline lookup yields CDR1 SNHLY and CDR2 FYNNEI. This CDR3 region has 13 residues. V was shortened by 4 bases and J by 4 bases, with 10 bases between the two germline ends. CDR3 sequence: CASSGAGRETQYF. Here the CDR3 DNA reads TGTGCCAGCAGTGGTGCGGGCCGAGAGACCCAGTACTTC.

This clonotype has more than one count but fewer than ten. The chain is built from TRBV5-1 and TRBJ1-1; tentative D call: TRBD1 (6 bases). The CDR3 is 14 amino acids. Germline V gene sequence: CDR1 SGHRS, CDR2 YFSETQ. The germline V and J ends were trimmed by 2 bases and 1 base, with 9 bases remaining between them. Here the CDR3 reads CASSFAGQNTEAFF. The CDR3 DNA sequence: TGCGCCAGCAGCTTTGCGGGACAGAACACTGAAGCTTTCTTT.

This clonotype was counted at least ten times. The J gene is TRBJ2-7, the V gene TRBV29-1; D unclear. V shed 1 base and J shed 4 bases, with 5 bases lying between them. CDR1 and CDR2 from the germline V gene are SQVTM and ANQGSEA. The CDR3 is made up of 11 amino acids. The CDR3 here is CSVEGVYEQYF. The CDR3 nucleotides read TGCAGCGTTGAAGGGGTTTACGAGCAGTACTTC.

This chain connects TRBV29-1 to TRBJ2-5; 9 nucleotides match TRBD1. There are 14 residues in the CDR3. Germline loops: CDR1 SQVTM, CDR2 ANQGSEA. Trimming took 4 bases from V and 5 from J; bases not matched to a gene: 8. The CDR3 protein is CSVGTGDFYETQYF. CDR3 coding DNA: TGCAGCGTTGGGACAGGGGACTTTTATGAGACCCAGTACTTC.

The chain couples TRBV29-1 to TRBJ2-1, with 7 bases aligning to TRBD2. Looked up from germline, CDR1 is SQVTM and CDR2 is ANQGSEA. The CDR3 is 12 amino acids. V shed 0 bases, J shed 12 bases, and the junction held 5 bases outside the gene matches. This chain's CDR3 is CSVEDGPGGQFF. Written as DNA, the CDR3 is TGCAGCGTTGAAGACGGCCCGGGGGGGCAGTTCTTC.

V and J are TRBV6-2 or TRBV6-3 and TRBJ2-5; TRBD1 matches at 10 bases. V lost 8 bases, J lost 2 bases, and 2 bases stayed unmatched. Looked up from germline, CDR1 is MNHEY and CDR2 is SVGEGT. The CDR3 consists of 13 residues. The CDR3 is CASGTGVQETQYF. CDR3 DNA: TGTGCCAGCGGGACAGGGGTACAAGAGACCCAGTACTTC.

This clonotype was counted between two and nine times. V and J are TRBV7-9 and TRBJ2-7; D is unclear. V was trimmed by 5 bases and J by 3 bases, leaving 29 bases between them. The CDR3 sequence is 19 residues long. CDR1 is SEHNR and CDR2 is FQNEAQ in the germline V gene (reference sequence). The chain's CDR3 is CASSPSGSSSDPSLYEQYF. CDR3 nucleotide sequence: TGTGCCAGCAGCCCGTCCGGCAGTTCCTCCGACCCGTCCCTCTACGAGCAGTACTTC. Based on the CDR3 plus reference TRBV7-9 and TRBJ2-7, the full variable domain is DTGVSQNPRHKITKRGQNVTFRCDPISEHNRLYWYRQTLGQGPEFLTYFQNEAQLEKSRLLSDRFSAERPKGSFSTLEIQRTEQGDSAMYLCASSPSGSSSDPSLYEQYFGPGTRLTVT.

V is TRBV6-1 and J is TRBJ2-5, with D maybe TRBD2 (6 bases). The CDR3 length is 15 residues. V was shortened by 7 bases and J by 3 bases, with 18 bases between the two germline ends. Germline CDR1 reads MNHNS; CDR2 reads SASEGT. The CDR3: CASIVWGLGEETQYF. CDR3 DNA sequence: TGTGCCAGCATCGTGTGGGGACTGGGAGAAGAGACCCAGTACTTC.

This clonotype has a handful of counts. This chain connects TRBV12-3 or TRBV12-4 to TRBJ2-3; either TRBD1 or TRBD2 may supply D (5 bases each). The CDR3 runs 12 residues. Trimming pared 10 bases from V and 1 base from J, leaving 9 bases between. CDR3 nucleotides: TGTGCCACCAGGGACCGCACAGATACGCAGTATTTT. This codes for CATRDRTDTQYF.

Here the CDR3 DNA reads TGTGCCAGCAGTCCAGGCAGGGTCAGGGGAGATACGCAGTATTTT. This encodes CASSPGRVRGDTQYF. V and J are TRBV7-9 and TRBJ2-3, with D maybe TRBD1 (6 bases). CDR1 and CDR2 from the germline V gene are SEHNR and FQNEAQ (reference sequence). The CDR3 loop spans 15 amino acids. V gave up 6 bases and J gave up 5 bases, with 18 bases separating them.

The chain uses TRBV4-1 and TRBJ1-2; D is unclear. The germline V and J ends were trimmed by 4 bases and 4 bases, with 19 bases remaining between them. Germline V gene sequence: CDR1 MGHRA, CDR2 YSYEKL. The CDR3 sequence is 16 residues long. In nucleotides, the CDR3 is TGCGCCAGCAGCCTCACCCCCATCCAGGAGGCCTATGGCTACACCTTC. Translation gives CASSLTPIQEAYGYTF.

This clonotype was seen many times. The rearrangement uses TRBV4-3 and TRBJ2-5, with D maybe TRBD2 (6 bases). The germline V gene has CDR1 LGHNA and CDR2 YSLEER. The CDR3 has 14 residues. V was trimmed by 3 bases and J by 2 bases, leaving 10 bases between them. The CDR3 sequence is CASSQGGGQETQYF. Here the CDR3 DNA reads TGCGCCAGCAGCCAGGGAGGCGGTCAAGAGACCCAGTACTTC.

In regard to this clonotype: The CDR3 carries no conserved terminal phenylalanine or tryptophan, so it likely arises from a read error. The chain is built from TRBV3-1 and TRBJ2-1; D gene unclear. CDR3 length equals 16 residues. The V and J ends lost 1 base and 7 bases respectively, with 17 bases between them. CDR1 is LGHDT, CDR2 YNNKEL, per germline (reference sequence). The DNA of the CDR3 is TGTGCCAGCAGCCAAGTTTCCCCCCGCAAGCAGAATGAGCAGTTCTTA. This codes for CASSQVSPRKQNEQFL.

The gene calls are TRBV7-9 and TRBJ1-2; a possible D gene is TRBD1 (5 bases). V lost 1 base and J 6 bases, leaving 15 bases between the germline ends. The CDR3 loop spans 15 amino acids. Germline CDR1 SEHNR, CDR2 FQNEAQ (reference sequence). The CDR3 nucleotides read TGTGCCAGCAGCTTAGTTTATGAGACAGCGGATGGCTACACCTTC. Amino acids: CASSLVYETADGYTF.

Comments on this clonotype: This may arise from a read error, as a much more abundant clone is one base away. This chain uses TRBV28 with TRBJ2-1; TRBD1 aligns across 10 bases. Losses at the gene ends were 3 bases for V and 10 bases for J; bases not matched to a gene: 9. Germline assignment: CDR1 MDHEN and CDR2 SYDVKM. The CDR3 has 15 residues. The CDR3 loop is CASSFGGTGAYEQFF. In DNA form, the CDR3 reads TGTGCCAGCAGTTTTGGGGGGACAGGGGCCTACGAGCAGTTCTTC. The full variable domain, rest sourced from reference TRBV28 and TRBJ2-1, is DVKVTQSSRYLVKRTGEKVFLECVQDMDHENMFWYRQDPGLGLRLIYFSYDVKMKEKGDIPEGYSVSREKKERFSLILESASTNQTSMYLCASSFGGTGAYEQFFGPGTRLTVL.

The chain uses TRBV20-1 and TRBJ2-4, with 9 bases that match TRBD1. The better agreement between TRBJ2-7 and the DNA end casts doubt on the J call. Per germline, CDR1 DFQATT and CDR2 SNEGSKA (reference sequence). The CDR3 runs to 15 residues. CDR3 sequence reads: CSAHTGTGKFGEQYF. CDR3 nucleotide sequence: TGCAGTGCTCATACCGGGACAGGGAAATTCGGCGAGCAGTACTTC.

This clonotype was detected a few times. This chain connects TRBV4-1 to TRBJ1-2; D perhaps matches TRBD1 (6 bases). Germline CDR1 MGHRA, CDR2 YSYEKL. CDR3 size: 14 residues. V lost 5 bases and J lost 3, with 13 bases in between. The CDR3 DNA reads as TGCGCCAGCAGCAGCAGGACAGCCTACTATGGCTACACCTTC. Encoded protein: CASSSRTAYYGYTF.

As concerns this clonotype: A junction boundary mismatches the germline segment, possibly from a read error. The gene calls are TRBV3-1 and TRBJ2-7, with TRBD1 matching 9 bases. The CDR3 has 16 amino acids. CDR1 is LGHDT and CDR2 is YNNKEL in the germline V gene (reference sequence). CDR3 bases: TGTGCCAGCAGCCAAGTTGGGGACAGGGATCTCTACGGGCAGTACTTC. As protein: CASSQVGDRDLYGQYF.

This clonotype was observed at least ten times. The gene calls are TRBV20-1 and TRBJ2-1; 9 bases are shared with TRBD2. CDR1 DFQATT and CDR2 SNEGSKA come from the germline V gene (reference sequence). The CDR3 consists of 17 residues. The V segment lost 6 bases and the J segment 3 bases; nucleotides outside the gene matches: 15. The CDR3 sequence: CSAFDRAAGGHYNEQFF. The CDR3 coding sequence is TGCAGTGCCTTCGACAGGGCGGCGGGGGGGCACTACAATGAGCAGTTCTTC.

This rearrangement joins TRBV5-1 to TRBJ1-1; D uncertain. CDR3 length equals 13 residues. Trimming took 4 bases from V and 8 from J, leaving 15 bases between them. Germline loops: CDR1 SGHRS, CDR2 YFSETQ. CDR3 amino acids: CASSPVGMREAFF. DNA for the CDR3: TGCGCCAGCAGCCCTGTTGGGATGCGCGAAGCTTTCTTT.

The chain uses TRBV7-2 and TRBJ2-7; possibly TRBD2 for D (5 bases). The CDR3 covers 16 residues. The germline gives CDR1 SGHTA, CDR2 FQGNSA. Trimming pared 3 bases from V and 0 bases from J, leaving 15 bases between. The CDR3 protein is CASSFTGSLGSYEQYF. As DNA, the CDR3 is TGTGCCAGCAGCTTTACGGGGTCCCTAGGCTCCTACGAGCAGTACTTC.

In this sample, this clonotype turned up once. The chain recombines TRBV6-2 or TRBV6-3 with TRBJ2-7; 9 positions agree with TRBD1. The germline V gene encodes CDR1 MNHEY and CDR2 SVGEGT. This CDR3 has 16 residues. V lost 2 bases, J lost 0 bases, and 5 bases stayed unmatched. In DNA, the CDR3 is TGTGCCAGCAGTTACCTAATGACAGGGGGCTCCTACGAGCAGTACTTC. This sequence encodes CASSYLMTGGSYEQYF.

A single count supports this clonotype. The chain's CDR3 is CASSQGTVAYEQYF. The CDR3 DNA reads as TGTGCCAGCAGCCAAGGGACAGTCGCCTACGAGCAGTACTTC. This sequence joins TRBV7-2 and TRBJ2-7; TRBD1 matches 7 bases. Germline CDR1 and CDR2: SGHTA and FQGNSA. The CDR3 loop spans 14 amino acids. The V and J ends lost 5 bases and 2 bases, in that order; junction bases with no gene match: 6.

This chain joins TRBV15 and TRBJ2-5; unclear D gene. V lost 0 bases and J lost 2, with 10 bases in between. The CDR3 loop spans 15 amino acids. Germline lookup yields CDR1 LNHNV and CDR2 YYDKDF (reference sequence). CDR3 bases: TGTGCCACCAGCAGAGATCTCCACAGTCAAGAGACCCAGTACTTC. Translation: CATSRDLHSQETQYF.